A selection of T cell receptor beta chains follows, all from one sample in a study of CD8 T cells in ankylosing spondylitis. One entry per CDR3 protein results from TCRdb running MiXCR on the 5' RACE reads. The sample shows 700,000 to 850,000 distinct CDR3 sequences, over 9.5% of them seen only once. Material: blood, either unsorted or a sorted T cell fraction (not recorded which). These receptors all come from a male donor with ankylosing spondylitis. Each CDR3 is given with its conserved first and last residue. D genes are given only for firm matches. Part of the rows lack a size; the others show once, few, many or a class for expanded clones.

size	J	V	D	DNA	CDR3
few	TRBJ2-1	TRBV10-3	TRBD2	TGTGCCATCAGTGAAATGCGGGAGTACAATGAGCAGTTCTTC	CAISEMREYNEQFF
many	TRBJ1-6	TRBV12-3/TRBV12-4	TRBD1	TGTGCCAGCAGTCGACAGGGGGGAGGTTCACCCCTCCACTTT	CASSRQGGGSPLHF
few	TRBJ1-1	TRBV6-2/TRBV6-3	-	TGTGCCAGCAGAAGACAGACGTCCGTGATGAACACTGAAGCTTTCTTT	CASRRQTSVMNTEAFF
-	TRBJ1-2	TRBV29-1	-	TGCAGCGCCCGAGAGGTTGGTGGGGGCTACACCTTC	CSAREVGGGYTF
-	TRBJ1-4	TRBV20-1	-	TGCAGTGCTAGAGATTTTACTAATGAAAAACTGTTTTTT	CSARDFTNEKLFF
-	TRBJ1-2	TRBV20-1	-	TGCAGTGCTAGCGGGGGCGCGGATGGCTACACCTTC	CSASGGADGYTF
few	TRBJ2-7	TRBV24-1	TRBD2	TGTGCCACCAGTGATTCCGGGAGGGTATCCTACGAGCAGTACTTC	CATSDSGRVSYEQYF
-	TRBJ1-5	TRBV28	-	TGTGCCAGCAGGCCACAGGTGGGCAGTCAGCCCCAGCATTTT	CASRPQVGSQPQHF
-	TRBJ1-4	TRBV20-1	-	TGCAGTGCTATTTTTCGCGTCAGGCCTAATGAAAAACTGTTTTTT	CSAIFRVRPNEKLFF
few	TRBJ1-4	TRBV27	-	TGTGCCAGCAGGGACCGACGGGACTTTAATGAAAAACTGTTTTTT	CASRDRRDFNEKLFF
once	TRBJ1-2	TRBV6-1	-	TGTGCCAGCAGGAAATTAGTGACTAACTATGGCTACACCTTC	CASRKLVTNYGYTF
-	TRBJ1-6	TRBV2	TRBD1	TGTGCCAGCAGTGCCCCACAGGGGATGGGGGCACCCCTCCACTTT	CASSAPQGMGAPLHF
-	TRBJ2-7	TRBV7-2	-	TGTGCCAGCAGCTTAGGGGTTAGCGGCTACGAGCAGTACTTC	CASSLGVSGYEQYF
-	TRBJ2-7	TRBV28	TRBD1	TGTGCCAGCGGAACAGTGGGGACAGGGGGCAACGAGCAGTACTTC	CASGTVGTGGNEQYF
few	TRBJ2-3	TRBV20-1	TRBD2	TGCAGTGCCGGGACTAGCGGGGCTAGCACAGATACGCAGTATTTT	CSAGTSGASTDTQYF
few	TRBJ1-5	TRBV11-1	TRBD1	TGTGCCAGCAGCTCGACAGGGGGGCTGGCGGCGGACAATCAGCCCCAGCATTTT	CASSSTGGLAADNQPQHF
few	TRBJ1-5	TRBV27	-	TGTGCCAGCAGTAAGGATCCGGGGTTTGGGAGCAATCAGCCCCAGCATTTT	CASSKDPGFGSNQPQHF
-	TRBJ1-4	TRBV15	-	TGTGCCACCAGCGGCGTGGGTTTAGGTGAAAAACTGTTTTTT	CATSGVGLGEKLFF
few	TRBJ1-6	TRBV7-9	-	TGTGCCAGCAGTCAACAGGGATATTCACCCCTCCACTTT	CASSQQGYSPLHF
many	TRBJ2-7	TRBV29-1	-	TGCAGCGTTGGGAAAGGGCCCTACGAGCAGTACTTC	CSVGKGPYEQYF
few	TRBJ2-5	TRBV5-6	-	TGTGCCAGCGCTCCCCTGGGAGGGGGCAAAGAGACCCAGTACTTC	CASAPLGGGKETQYF
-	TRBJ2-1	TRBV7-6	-	TGTGCCAGCAGCTCGGGACACCCCCTATACAATGAGCAGTTCTTC	CASSSGHPLYNEQFF
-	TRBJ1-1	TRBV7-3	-	TGTGCCAGCAGCTTAACGGGGCACGGATCCGAAGCTTTCTTT	CASSLTGHGSEAFF
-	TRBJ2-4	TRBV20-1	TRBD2	TGCAGTGCTAGAGATTCCAGGGGACTAGGGGACATTCAGTACTTC	CSARDSRGLGDIQYF
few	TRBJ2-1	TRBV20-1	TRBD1	TGCAGTGCCCGTCGGACAGGGGGAGAGCAGTTCTTC	CSARRTGGEQFF
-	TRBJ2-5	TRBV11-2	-	TGTGCCAGCAGCCATCGGACTGTCGGGGAAGAGACCCAGTACTTC	CASSHRTVGEETQYF
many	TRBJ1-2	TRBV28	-	TGTGCCAGCAGTACCCCGGGCCTATTCTGGGGCTACACCTTC	CASSTPGLFWGYTF
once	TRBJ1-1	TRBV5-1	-	TGCGCCAGCAGCTGGCTAGGGGATGGGAACACTGAAGCTTTCTTT	CASSWLGDGNTEAFF
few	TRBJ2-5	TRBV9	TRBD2	TGTGCCAGCACGACGGGTAGCGGGGGTTCCCTCCCCGAGACCCAGTACTTC	CASTTGSGGSLPETQYF
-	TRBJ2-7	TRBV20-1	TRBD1	TGCAGTGCTAGCCCCCGGGACAGGTTCGAGCAGCAGTACTTC	CSASPRDRFEQQYF
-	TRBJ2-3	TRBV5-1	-	TGCGCCAGCAGCTTGCACCCCGGAATCTCCCTCGCAGATACGCAGTATTTT	CASSLHPGISLADTQYF
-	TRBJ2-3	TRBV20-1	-	TGCAGTGCTCCATGGGGGGATACGCAGTATTTT	CSAPWGDTQYF
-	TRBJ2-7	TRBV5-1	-	TGCGCCAGCAGCTTGTTGGGAATTCGGGGCTACGAGCAGTACTTC	CASSLLGIRGYEQYF
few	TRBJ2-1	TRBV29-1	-	TGCAGCGCCGCAGCCCCCAGGGGAGAGGGGTTCTTC	CSAAAPRGEGFF
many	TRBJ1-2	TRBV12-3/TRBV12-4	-	TGTGCCAGCAGTTTTAGAGGGGCAGGAGCTAACTATGGCTACACCTTC	CASSFRGAGANYGYTF